This T cell receptor beta chain was retrieved from a study of shared clonotypes between healthy human individuals. Positive CCR7 selection of CD45RO-negative cells yielded the naive CD8 cells, and terminally differentiated effector memory CD45RA+ cells were excluded. The CDR3 has 19 residues. The V segment lost 2 bases and the J segment 2 bases; nucleotides outside the gene matches: 16. Germline assignment: CDR1 ENHRY and CDR2 SYGVKD. The data were produced by immunoSEQ multiplex PCR, yet TCRdb's version contains in-frame clones alone and is incomplete. The sample records over 750,000 clones, approximately 97% being singletons.

Material for sequencing was naive CD8+ T cells sorted from blood. The rearrangement links TRBV10-3 to TRBJ2-7, with 9 positions matching TRBD2. The sequence came from a man between 25 and 39 years old in good health. The CDR3 region has the DNA TGTGCCATCAGTGAGAATTCCCTAGCGGGGAGGCGTAGTCCCTACGAGCAGTACTTC. It codes for CAISENSLAGRRSPYEQYF.